The present T cell receptor beta chain was sequenced within a study of persistence of HIV-infected CD4 T cells. Study summary: Up to roughly 180 mL blood was drawn at multiple time points; two donors had single-time leukapheresis. Study-wide results and limits: Compared with CD3/CD28-stimulated cells, CMV- and Gag-responding cells showed lower TCRbeta richness.

An overlapping HIV-1 Gag peptide pool stimulated these cells at 0.95 to 1 ug/peptide/mL. CD40L-negative CD69-negative CD45RO-high memory CD4+ T cells were sorted as populations depleted of antigen-responding cells. Stimulated PBMCs had first been depleted of CD8+ T cells. The libraries were made with immunoSEQ version 4 in survey mode. Genomic DNA was diluted to around 10 ng/uL, up to roughly 1 ug per sample. The data were produced by immunoSEQ multiplex PCR, yet TCRdb's version contains in-frame clones alone and is incomplete. The repertoire has around 60,000 clones, 65% to 80% of them found once; the top ten carry about 1.8%. V lost 4 bases and J lost 0, with 6 bases in between. The CDR3 is 13 residues long. Germline CDR1 reads SEHNR; CDR2 reads FQNEAQ (reference sequence). This clone has more than one count but fewer than ten. The antigen remains unidentified.

This TCR came from an adult man with HIV who was CMV-seropositive. V gene TRBV7-9 combines with J gene TRBJ1-1; no reliable D call. Sequencing used CD4+ T cells sorted from PBMCs after approximately 20-hour stimulation, obtained from a patient who received antiretroviral therapy. The CDR3 sequence: CASSSALNTEAFF. DNA of the CDR3: TGTGCCAGCAGCTCTGCTTTGAACACTGAAGCTTTCTTT.